This T cell receptor beta chain was found in a study of blood T cell repertoires in COVID-19. About the research overall: Material from acute and convalescent COVID-19 was sourced from the United States, Italy and Spain. PBMCs, B-cell-depleted T cells, or T cells were the source of the cDNA or gDNA that made up the material.

CDR1 and CDR2 from the germline V gene are SGHVS and FQNEAQ. The CDR3 spans 16 residues. With 5 bases clipped from V and 2 bases from J, the junction kept 8 bases outside the gene matches. Original data processing: How many nucleated cells were present was estimated from reference gene primer amplification. Sequencing was performed with immunoSEQ multiplex PCR; in TCRdb, only in-frame clones are kept and a portion is missing. The V and J calls and clone size come from that table; D and trimming were worked out from the DNA. The top ten clones hold 6.5% to 8.5% of a sample with about 180,000 clones, roughly four fifths of them seen once. In its sample, this clone was seen once. Patients from Seattle were sampled longitudinally, starting during active infection.

The specimen was peripheral blood. This receptor was taken from a woman aged 70-85 years with COVID-19, enrolled during active disease. V usage is TRBV7-8 and J usage is TRBJ2-5; 10 bases are a match to TRBD1. The CDR3 region is CASSLRTGGRQETQYF. The CDR3 DNA reads as TGTGCCAGCAGCCTCCGGACAGGGGGTAGGCAAGAGACCCAGTACTTC.